This TCR beta chain is from a study of T cells in Graves' hyperthyroidism and ophthalmopathy (dated by TCRdb to about 2019). With respect to the entire study: Peripheral blood was sampled at the time of initial diagnosis, prior to any treatment. To identify distinguishing TCR V-J signatures, a discovery cohort of around 100 patients was used, comprising some 45 with Graves' ophthalmopathy and about 59 with stable Graves' hyperthyroidism. An independent validation cohort of 18 to 20 hyperthyroidism patients and about 15 patients who later progressed to ophthalmopathy tested prospective prediction of ophthalmopathy. The approximately 100 discovery patients were divided at random into training and test sets in a 7:3 ratio. Thyroid tissue and blood T-cell repertoires from more than five Graves' hyperthyroidism patients were also compared in the study. After blood sampling, hyperthyroidism patients were treated with methimazole at a starting dose of 30 mg daily, and ophthalmopathy patients were treated with high-dose intravenous methylprednisolone. The paper describes TCR Vbeta CDR3 sequencing of about 140 peripheral blood samples, made up of fewer than 50 ophthalmopathy patients, roughly 75 hyperthyroidism patients and 17 progressor patients. On the study overall, not on this receptor specifically: Most expanded thyroid clonotypes (frequency above 0.001) were also detected in blood, suggesting blood repertoires may reflect thyroid immune responses. A 13 V-J signature model separated ophthalmopathy from stable hyperthyroidism, with around 88% sensitivity and 81.08% specificity in cross-validation and 80%/75% in testing. No statistical method was used to fix the sample size in advance, and group allocation was not hidden from the investigators. In validation, the model predicted progression to ophthalmopathy with over 60% sensitivity and less than 75% specificity, a median of about six months before onset.

In the ophthalmopathy patients, disease was moderately to severely active, with a Clinical Activity Score of 3 or more, a NOSPECS grade of 4 or more, and a duration of less than 3 months. Patients with uncontrolled infections, other autoimmune diseases, pregnancy or lactation were excluded. Diagnoses relied on clinical symptoms, serum thyroxine and TRAb, thyroid ultrasound and orbital computed tomography. PBMCs were separated from 7.5 to 10 ml of fresh peripheral blood using Ficoll-Paque density gradient centrifugation. Total RNA was extracted with Trizol reagent, and quality was checked on an Agilent 2100 Bioanalyzer. The sample holds a few counts of this clonotype. There is no known antigen for this receptor. Base qualities are not recorded, but no much larger clone differs from it by a single base. The TCR beta CDR3 regions were amplified from the RNA transcripts. For the first round of RT-PCR on the TCR CDR3, the HTBI primer set was used together with the Qiagen OneStep RT-PCR kit. A second multiplex PCR round built the libraries, followed by size selection and purification. The libraries were sequenced on an Illumina HiSeq2000 using paired-end 100 bp reads. The paper's data handling went like this. SOAPnuke was used to process the raw data, removing reads that contained adapters or uncalled bases, had a mean Phred below 15, or lacked an exact match to the constant primer or identifier. High-quality paired reads were merged with COPE v1.2.5, and unique nucleotide sequences were defined as clonotypes. MiTCR v1.1 was used to align clonotypes to the IMGT TRBV, TRBD and TRBJ reference segments. Only V-J combinations with frequency above 0.0001, covering about 99% of repertoires, were analysed. The TCS score was defined as the ratio of F50 (clonal expansion) to E x V (chaos), calculated using BLOSUM62-based TCRdist between CDR3 peptides within each V-J. Welch's t-statistics and random forest reduced roughly 530 V-J features to 10 to 15, which were used in a naive Bayes classifier (R e1071). TCRdb reworked the public reads: Q25 trimming with fastp, MiXCR clone assembly, productive beta chains retained. Rows merge per CDR3 protein into single entries with the most common DNA and genes. Here the V and J calls rest on TCRdb's processing, not on the authors' analysis. The sample table shows about 520,000 distinct CDR3 sequences, and around 24% are seen once. The top ten hold 10% to 12% of the sample.

The V and J ends are trimmed by 5 bases and 4 bases, leaving 21 bases between them. The germline V gene sets CDR1 to MDHEN and CDR2 to SYDVKM. The CDR3 spans 16 residues, from the cysteine through the phenylalanine. The entry retains the CDR3 DNA only, 48 bases that are in frame from base 1. The chain employs TRBV28 and TRBJ2-7, with TRBD1 perhaps the D gene, on 6 matching bases. The sample comprised blood. This clonotype originated in a woman in her 30s with Graves' ophthalmopathy. The bases read TGTGCCAGCAGTAGCCGGTGGGCAGGGGCGTCGTACGAGCAGTACTTC. Translated, this is CASSSRWAGASYEQYF.